This T cell receptor beta chain was found in a study of T cell clonotyping in hematopoietic cell transplantation. Some clones are missing from TCRdb's copy, which holds only in-frame ones; the method was immunoSEQ multiplex PCR. Altogether under 5,500 clones are present, more than 75% being singletons, with the ten largest covering over 9.5%. Broader study findings: Pathologically expanded recipient clonotypes increased progressively from day 30 to day 180 as diversity fell.

This clone was seen a few times. No antigen is known for it. Looked up from germline, CDR1 is MNHEY and CDR2 is SMNVEV (reference sequence). The CDR3 runs 13 residues. The V gene lost 5 bases and the J gene lost 7 bases, with 12 bases spanning the gap. This receptor was identified in a male patient between 60 and 69 years old who had an allogeneic stem cell transplant from an unrelated donor, so the T cells may come from the graft donor. Some clones in this sample may be carry-over from other donors' samples. Here the sequenced sample was peripheral blood mononuclear cells, taken 30 days after allogeneic stem cell transplant. V is TRBV27 and J is TRBJ1-5; D is uncertain. CDR3 protein: CASSLTSGQPQHF. CDR3 sequence (DNA): TGTGCCAGCAGTCTCACAAGTGGGCAGCCCCAGCATTTT.